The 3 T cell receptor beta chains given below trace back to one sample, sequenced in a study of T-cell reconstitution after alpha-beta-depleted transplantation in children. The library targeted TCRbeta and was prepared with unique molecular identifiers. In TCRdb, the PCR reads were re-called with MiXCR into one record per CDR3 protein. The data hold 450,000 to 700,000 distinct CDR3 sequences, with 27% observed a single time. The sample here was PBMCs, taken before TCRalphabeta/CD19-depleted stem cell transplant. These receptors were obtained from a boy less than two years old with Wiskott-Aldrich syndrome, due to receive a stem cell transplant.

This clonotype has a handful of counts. The CDR3 DNA is TGTGCCACCAGCGGTGACAGTAACACTGAAGCTTTCTTT. This codes for CATSGDSNTEAFF. V is TRBV15 and J is TRBJ1-1, with D tentatively TRBD1 (5 bases). The germline V and J ends were trimmed by 5 bases and 2 bases, with 9 bases remaining between them. The germline CDR1 and CDR2 sequences are LNHNV and YYDKDF (reference sequence). The CDR3 consists of 13 residues.

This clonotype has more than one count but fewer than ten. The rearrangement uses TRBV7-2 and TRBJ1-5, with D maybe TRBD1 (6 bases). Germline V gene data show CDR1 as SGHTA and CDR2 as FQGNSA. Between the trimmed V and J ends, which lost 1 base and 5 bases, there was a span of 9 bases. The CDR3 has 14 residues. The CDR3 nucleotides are TGTGCCAGCAGCTTAGTGTCAGGGGATCAGCCCCAGCATTTT. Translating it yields CASSLVSGDQPQHF.

The CDR3 sequence: CASSLAGTSGSWDTQYF. The DNA for the CDR3 is TGCGCCAGCAGCTTGGCCGGGACTAGCGGGAGCTGGGATACGCAGTATTTT. This sequence joins TRBV5-1 and TRBJ2-3; 14 bases agree with TRBD2. The CDR3 covers 17 residues. Germline CDR1 reads SGHRS; CDR2 reads YFSETQ. With 0 bases clipped from V and 6 bases from J, the junction kept 6 bases outside the gene matches.